The 28 T cell receptor beta chains listed next were all sequenced from one sample in a study of technical replicates of blood from a handful of donors. Generated by immunoSEQ multiplex PCR, the TCRdb table keeps only in-frame clones and is missing some. The sample has 87,000 or so clones, 92% seen once. Specimen: T cells isolated from PBMCs. Every receptor here comes from a human donor in good health.

Here the CDR3 DNA reads TGTGCCAGCAGTGATTACAAAGACAGAGATGAAGCTTTCTTT. The encoded protein is CASSDYKDRDEAFF. The genes are TRBV2 and TRBJ1-1; maybe TRBD1 (5 bases). CDR1 and CDR2 (germline): SNHLY, FYNNEI. Trimming removed 3 bases at V and 7 bases at J, with 15 bases between. This CDR3 contains 14 residues. The full variable domain, completed using reference TRBV2 and TRBJ1-1, is EPEVTQTPSHQVTQMGQEVILRCVPISNHLYFYWYRQILGQKVEFLVSFYNNEISEKSEIFDDQFSVERPDGSNFTLKIRSTKLEDSAMYFCASSDYKDRDEAFFGQGTRLTVV.

The chain combines TRBV28 with TRBJ1-6; maybe TRBD1 (5 bases). The CDR3 consists of 15 residues. V was pared by 3 bases and J by 0 bases, with 6 bases between. Germline V lookup: CDR1 MDHEN, CDR2 SYDVKM. The CDR3, as DNA: TGTGCCAGCAGTTTGGGGGGCTCCTATAATTCACCCCTCCACTTT. This encodes CASSLGGSYNSPLHF.

The V call is TRBV5-1, the J call TRBJ2-1, with D possibly TRBD2 on 5 matching bases. The ends were cut back, 0 bases at V and 2 bases at J, with 12 bases in the middle. The CDR3 has 16 residues. Germline V gene sequence: CDR1 SGHRS, CDR2 YFSETQ. The CDR3 spells CASSLDSLRAYNEQFF. CDR3 coding DNA: TGCGCCAGCAGCTTGGATAGTTTGCGGGCCTACAATGAGCAGTTCTTC.

The chain joins TRBV10-3 to TRBJ2-1; 12 nucleotides align to TRBD2. The CDR3 runs to 13 residues. CDR1 ENHRY and CDR2 SYGVKD come from the germline V gene. The ends lost 7 bases at V and 10 bases at J; junction bases unmatched: 5. The CDR3 nucleotides read TGTGCCATCAATCCCGGGACTAGCGGGGAGCAGTTCTTC. It encodes CAINPGTSGEQFF.

The chain has TRBV27 and TRBJ1-1; 8 bases are shared with TRBD1. Looked up from germline, CDR1 is MNHEY and CDR2 is SMNVEV (reference sequence). The CDR3 consists of 15 residues. J gave up 4 bases and V 5 bases, and 9 bases lay outside the gene matches. The CDR3, as DNA: TGTGCCAGCAGTCTCCGGACAGGGAGGGGCACTGAAGCTTTCTTT. Translation: CASSLRTGRGTEAFF.

The chain uses TRBV2 and TRBJ1-2, with 7 bases lining up with TRBD1. With 3 bases clipped from V and 2 bases from J, the junction kept 6 bases outside the gene matches. In germline, CDR1 is SNHLY, CDR2 FYNNEI. The CDR3 consists of 15 residues. CDR3 region: CASSDRQGVNYGYTF. The CDR3 DNA reads TGTGCCAGCAGTGACCGCCAGGGGGTCAACTATGGCTACACCTTC.

The rearrangement links TRBV5-1 to TRBJ1-2, with D tentatively TRBD1 (5 bases). The CDR3 totals 14 residues. Germline CDR1 is SGHRS and CDR2 is YFSETQ. V shed 2 bases and J shed 2 bases, with 10 bases lying between them. The CDR3 loop reads CASSFGGINYGYTF. For the CDR3, the DNA is TGCGCCAGCAGCTTTGGGGGGATCAACTATGGCTACACCTTC.

This clone was picked up one time. This chain links TRBV7-8 with TRBJ2-2, with 11 bases fitting TRBD2. Germline CDR1 reads SGHVS; CDR2 reads FQNEAQ. J gave up 2 bases and V 3 bases, and 5 bases lay outside the gene matches. This CDR3 contains 17 residues. The CDR3 loop reads CASSFPGLAGNTGELFF. CDR3 bases: TGTGCCAGCAGCTTCCCAGGACTAGCGGGCAACACCGGGGAGCTGTTTTTT.

This clone was seen just once. This sequence joins TRBV27 and TRBJ2-7; weak D call: TRBD1 (6 bases). CDR3 length: 14 residues. CDR1 is MNHEY and CDR2 is SMNVEV in the germline V gene (reference sequence). V shed 5 bases and J shed 4 bases, with 15 bases lying between them. The DNA of the CDR3 is TGTGCCAGCAGTCCTCCGGGACACCCTTACGAGCAGTACTTC. Encoded protein: CASSPPGHPYEQYF.

J is TRBJ2-5 and V is TRBV6-1; weak D call: TRBD1 (6 bases). With the DNA end fitting TRBJ2-7 better, the J assignment may be wrong. The CDR3 is 15 residues long. Germline assignment: CDR1 MNHNS and CDR2 SASEGT. The CDR3 is CASSFQDSEFYEQYF. DNA for the CDR3: TGTGCCAGCAGTTTTCAGGACAGTGAGTTCTACGAGCAGTACTTC.

This chain connects TRBV29-1 to TRBJ2-5; 11 bases match TRBD1. The V gene end was trimmed by 6 bases and the J gene end by 7 bases; junction bases not matched to a gene: 7. The germline V gene has CDR1 SQVTM and CDR2 ANQGSEA. This CDR3 comprises 13 residues. For the CDR3, the DNA is TGCAGCGTACAGGACAGGGGGCGCCGGACCCAGTACTTC. Its translation: CSVQDRGRRTQYF.

J is TRBJ2-5 and V is TRBV29-1; TRBD2 matches 11 bases. V was clipped by 6 bases and J by 4 bases; unmatched bases: 7. The germline V gene encodes CDR1 SQVTM and CDR2 ANQGSEA. The CDR3 is 14 amino acids. The CDR3 sequence: CSVLNSGGVETQYF. The CDR3 nucleotides read TGCAGCGTCTTAAATAGCGGGGGGGTAGAGACCCAGTACTTC.

The rearrangement uses TRBV27 and TRBJ1-2; 7 nucleotides match TRBD1. The length of the CDR3 is 16 residues. Germline CDR1 MNHEY, CDR2 SMNVEV (reference sequence). The junction had 8 bases not matched to a gene; V was cut back by 2 bases and J by 2 bases. CDR3 loop: CASSLSLSGGNYGYTF. The DNA for the CDR3 is TGTGCCAGCAGTTTAAGTTTGTCAGGGGGAAACTATGGCTACACCTTC.

The chain combines TRBV7-9 with TRBJ1-4, with TRBD1 matching 7 bases. The V and J ends lost 5 bases and 3 bases, in that order; junction bases with no gene match: 6. CDR1 and CDR2 from the germline V gene are SEHNR and FQNEAQ (reference sequence). This CDR3 contains 15 residues. The CDR3 nucleotides read TGTGCCAGCAGCGCAGTCGGGACAGCTAATGAAAAACTGTTTTTT. It specifies CASSAVGTANEKLFF.

This clone has just one count. This sequence joins TRBV30 and TRBJ2-5, with 7 nucleotides matching TRBD2. The CDR3 is made up of 14 amino acids. From germline, CDR1 is GTSNPN and CDR2 SVGIG (reference sequence). V trimming: 3 bases; J trimming: 1 base; junction bases outside the gene matches: 5. The CDR3 bases are TGTGCCTGGAGGGCTAGCGGACCCCAAGAGACCCAGTACTTC. This encodes CAWRASGPQETQYF. The complete variable domain, with remaining parts taken from reference TRBV30 and TRBJ2-5, reads SQTIHQWPATLVQPVGSPLSLECTVEGTSNPNLYWYRQAAGRGLQLLFYSVGIGQISSEVPQNLSASRPQDRQFILSSKKLLLSDSGFYLCAWRASGPQETQYFGPGTRLLVL.

The rearrangement joins TRBV7-6 to TRBJ2-1; 9 nucleotides match TRBD2. This CDR3 has 15 residues. Looked up from germline, CDR1 is SGHVS and CDR2 is FNYEAQ. V lost 4 bases and J lost 10; bases outside the gene matches: 11. CDR3 region: CASSSSDPSGDEQFF. In DNA form, the CDR3 reads TGTGCCAGCAGCTCTAGCGATCCTAGCGGGGACGAGCAGTTCTTC.

The J gene is TRBJ2-3, the V gene TRBV7-2; D is unclear. In germline, CDR1 is SGHTA, CDR2 FQGNSA. The CDR3 runs to 15 residues. Trimming removed 3 bases from V and 4 bases from J, with 14 bases in between. This CDR3 reads CASSLIGSLADTQYF. CDR3 nucleotide sequence: TGTGCCAGCAGCTTGATTGGTAGTCTGGCAGATACGCAGTATTTT.

The V call is TRBV11-2, the J call TRBJ2-7; 14 bases match TRBD2. Germline V lookup: CDR1 SGHAT, CDR2 FQNNGV. The CDR3 has 14 residues. The V segment lost 10 bases and the J segment 7 bases; nucleotides outside the gene matches: 9. The CDR3 region is CATRRLAGGWEQYF. The CDR3 bases are TGTGCCACGAGGAGACTAGCGGGAGGGTGGGAGCAGTACTTC. The variable domain in full, with the rest retrieved from reference TRBV11-2 and TRBJ2-7, is EAGVAQSPRYKIIEKRQSVAFWCNPISGHATLYWYQQILGQGPKLLIQFQNNGVVDDSQLPKDRFSAERLKGVDSTLKIQPAKLEDSAVYLCATRRLAGGWEQYFGPGTRLTVT.

The chain uses TRBV6-1 and TRBJ2-7; D not certain. Germline V CDR1 and CDR2: MNHNS, SASEGT. V was pared by 0 bases and J by 1 base, with 4 bases between. The CDR3 contains 13 residues. In nucleotides, the CDR3 is TGTGCCAGCAGTGAAGCGCGGTCCTACGAGCAGTACTTC. Translation gives CASSEARSYEQYF.

The chain recombines TRBV4-1 with TRBJ1-2; a weak D match, TRBD1 (5 bases). There are 12 residues in the CDR3. V was shortened by 4 bases and J by 6 bases, with 9 bases between the two germline ends. CDR1 and CDR2 from the germline V gene are MGHRA and YSYEKL. The CDR3: CASSPPGNGYTF. In nucleotides, the CDR3 is TGCGCCAGCAGCCCCCCAGGGAATGGCTACACCTTC.

A word on this clone: Its ends do not fully match the called genes, so a read error is possible. The chain joins TRBV2 to TRBJ2-7; 10 bases map to TRBD2. The CDR3 consists of 15 residues. Per germline, CDR1 SNHLY and CDR2 FYNNEI. The CDR3 loop reads CVSSGWTSGPYEQYF. The CDR3 DNA reads as TGTGTCAGCAGTGGTTGGACTAGCGGTCCCTACGAGCAGTACTTC.

The chain couples TRBV30 to TRBJ1-4; TRBD1 might be the D (6 bases). Germline CDR1 reads GTSNPN; CDR2 reads SVGIG (reference sequence). Trimming cost V 1 base and J 6 bases, with 9 bases left between them. CDR3 length equals 13 residues. The CDR3 bases are TGTGCCTGGAGTGAGGGGGATGATGAAAAACTGTTTTTT. It codes for CAWSEGDDEKLFF.

This chain joins TRBV2 and TRBJ2-3, with 9 bases aligning to TRBD2. After removal of 5 bases from V and 4 bases from J, the junction contained 7 bases not matched to a gene. This CDR3 is built from 15 residues. CDR1 is SNHLY and CDR2 is FYNNEI in the germline V gene. CDR3 DNA sequence: TGTGCCAGCAGTTTACCGGGACTAGCCGCAGATACGCAGTATTTT. It yields the protein CASSLPGLAADTQYF.

V and J are TRBV6-4 and TRBJ2-7; 8 bases match TRBD2. The CDR3 is made up of 13 amino acids. CDR1 is MRHNA, CDR2 SNTAGT, per germline. J gave up 7 bases and V 6 bases, and 8 bases lay outside the gene matches. CDR3 in amino acids: CASSERVAGEQYF. CDR3 bases: TGTGCCAGCAGCGAGCGGGTAGCGGGGGAGCAGTACTTC.

V is TRBV5-1 and J is TRBJ2-5; 7 nucleotides line up with TRBD1. CDR1 and CDR2 from the germline V gene are SGHRS and YFSETQ. The junction had 5 bases not matched to a gene; V was cut back by 4 bases and J by 2 bases. The CDR3 loop spans 14 amino acids. The CDR3 region has the DNA TGCGCCAGCAGCCCTGGGACAGTTCAAGAGACCCAGTACTTC. It codes for CASSPGTVQETQYF.

The sample holds a few counts of this clone. The CDR3 region is CASSQASEAFF. The CDR3 region has the DNA TGTGCCAGCAGCCAAGCGAGCGAAGCTTTCTTT. The genes are TRBV14 and TRBJ1-1; D uncertain. The CDR3 loop spans 11 amino acids. The germline CDR1 and CDR2 sequences are SGHDN and FVKESK. The V end was cut by 1 base, the J end by 8 bases, with 5 bases between.

The chain employs TRBV27 and TRBJ2-2; 9 positions match TRBD1. Germline-derived CDR1 and CDR2 are MNHEY and SMNVEV (reference sequence). J lost 6 bases, V lost 6 bases, and 5 bases had no gene match. The CDR3 is 14 residues long. The CDR3 protein is CASRDRGYAGELFF. Written as DNA, the CDR3 is TGTGCCAGCAGGGACAGGGGTTACGCCGGGGAGCTGTTTTTT.

V and J are TRBV6-5 and TRBJ1-1; possibly TRBD1 for D (6 bases). The CDR3 length is 15 residues. V was cut by 8 bases and J by 0 bases, with 16 bases left in between. Germline V gene lookup returns CDR1 MNHEY and CDR2 SVGAGI. This chain's CDR3 is CASGRSGTLNTEAFF. CDR3 in DNA: TGTGCCAGCGGCCGGTCCGGGACATTGAACACTGAAGCTTTCTTT.